This T cell receptor (beta chain) was sequenced for a study of T-cell memory formation after mild COVID-19. Background on the study: Each donor largely had its own TCR clusters.

This clonotype was observed a handful of times. Its cognate antigen is unknown. TCRdb itself ran the 5' RACE reads through MiXCR, one entry per CDR3 protein. Seen here are approximately 98,000 distinct CDR3 sequences, about a sixth observed once, and the top ten hold roughly 6%. With 4 bases removed from V and 4 bases from J, the gap between germline ends came to 18 bases. The CDR3 has 16 amino acids. Germline loops: CDR1 SGHKS, CDR2 YYEKEE (reference sequence). Study-wide results and caveats: Contracting clones, day 15 to 85, had balanced CD4/CD8, and later expanders favored CD4+.

Input material: PBMCs or a T cell subset sorted from them (not recorded which). This TCR was recovered from a man aged 18 to 29 who had mild COVID-19 (a few samples of this study predate the infection). Cell type and time point are not known. The rearrangement joins TRBV5-5 to TRBJ1-5; TRBD1 might be the D (5 bases). CDR3 nucleotide sequence: TGTGCCAGCAGCCTTATACTAGGGACGGTAAATCAGCCCCAGCATTTT. Translating gives CASSLILGTVNQPQHF.